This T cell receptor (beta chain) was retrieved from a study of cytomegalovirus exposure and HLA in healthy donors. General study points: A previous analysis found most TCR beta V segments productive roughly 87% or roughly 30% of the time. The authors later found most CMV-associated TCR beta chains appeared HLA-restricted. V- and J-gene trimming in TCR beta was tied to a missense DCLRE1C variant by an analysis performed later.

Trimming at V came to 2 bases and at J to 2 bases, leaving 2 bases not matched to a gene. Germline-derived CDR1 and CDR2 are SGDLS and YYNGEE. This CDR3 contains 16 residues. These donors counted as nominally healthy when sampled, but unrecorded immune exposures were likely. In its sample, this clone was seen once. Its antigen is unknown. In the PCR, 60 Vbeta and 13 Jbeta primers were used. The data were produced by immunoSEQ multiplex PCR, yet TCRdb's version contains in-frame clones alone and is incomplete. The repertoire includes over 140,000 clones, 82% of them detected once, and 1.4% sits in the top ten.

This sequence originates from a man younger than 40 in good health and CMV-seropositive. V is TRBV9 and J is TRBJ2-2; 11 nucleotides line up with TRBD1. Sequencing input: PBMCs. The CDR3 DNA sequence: TGTGCCAGCAGCGTGGGGACAGGGGGAAACACCGGGGAGCTGTTTTTT. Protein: CASSVGTGGNTGELFF. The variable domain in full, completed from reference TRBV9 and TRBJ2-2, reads DSGVTQTPKHLITATGQRVTLRCSPRSGDLSVYWYQQSLDQGLQFLIQYYNGEERAKGNILERFSAQQFPDLHSELNLSSLELGDSALYFCASSVGTGGNTGELFFGEGSRLTVL.